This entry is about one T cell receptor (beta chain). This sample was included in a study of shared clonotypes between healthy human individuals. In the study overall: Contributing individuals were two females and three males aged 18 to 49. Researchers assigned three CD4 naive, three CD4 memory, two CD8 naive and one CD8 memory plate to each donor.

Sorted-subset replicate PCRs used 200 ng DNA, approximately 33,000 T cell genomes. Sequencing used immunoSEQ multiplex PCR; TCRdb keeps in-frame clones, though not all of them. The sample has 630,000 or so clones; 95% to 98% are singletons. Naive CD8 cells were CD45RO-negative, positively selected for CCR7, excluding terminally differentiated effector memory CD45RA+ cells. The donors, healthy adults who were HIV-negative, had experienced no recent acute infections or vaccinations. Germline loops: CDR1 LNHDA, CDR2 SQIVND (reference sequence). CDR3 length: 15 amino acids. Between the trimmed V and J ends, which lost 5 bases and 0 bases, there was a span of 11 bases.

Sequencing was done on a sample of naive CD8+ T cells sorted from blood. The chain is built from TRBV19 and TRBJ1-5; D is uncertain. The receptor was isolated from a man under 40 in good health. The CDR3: CASSALDLSNQPQHF. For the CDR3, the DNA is TGTGCCAGTAGTGCGCTAGATCTTAGCAATCAGCCCCAGCATTTT.